Presented here are 29 T cell receptor beta chains from one specimen sequenced in a study of radiotherapy plus CTLA-4 blockade in lung cancer. Sequencing was performed with immunoSEQ multiplex PCR; in TCRdb, only in-frame clones are kept and a portion is missing. The data contain 70,000 to 95,000 clones, under 85% of them singletons. The sample consisted of peripheral blood, taken from a patient treated with radiotherapy plus ipilimumab. These receptors all stem from a human donor with non-small cell lung cancer that progressed on radiotherapy plus ipilimumab.

This clone was detected only once. The gene calls are TRBV7-7 and TRBJ2-3, with no clear D. The V end lost 4 bases, the J end lost 2 bases, and 13 bases lay between the germline ends. The germline V gene encodes CDR1 SSHAT and CDR2 FNYEAQ (reference sequence). The CDR3 is 15 amino acids. This CDR3 reads CASSSSPAITDTQYF. The DNA for the CDR3 is TGTGCCAGCAGCTCTTCCCCCGCCATCACAGATACGCAGTATTTT.

The chain has TRBV28 and TRBJ1-5; 7 bases match TRBD1. The ends lost 5 bases at V and 5 bases at J; junction bases unmatched: 9. Germline loops: CDR1 MDHEN, CDR2 SYDVKM. CDR3 size: 15 residues. The CDR3 is CASSPNDRVYQPQHF. The CDR3 DNA reads TGTGCCAGCAGTCCCAACGACAGGGTTTATCAGCCCCAGCATTTT.

The J gene is TRBJ2-3, the V gene TRBV6-5; tentative D call: TRBD2 (7 bases). CDR1 is MNHEY and CDR2 is SVGAGI in the germline V gene. The CDR3 has 15 residues. V lost 4 bases to trimming and J lost 3 bases, with 14 bases between them. The DNA of the CDR3 is TGTGCCAGCAGTTCTGGGGGGGCCGGGACAGATACGCAGTATTTT. Translated, it gives CASSSGGAGTDTQYF.

The chain is built from TRBV6-1 and TRBJ1-5, with TRBD1 identical over 10 bases. Trimming cost V 4 bases and J 0 bases; bases outside gene matches: 6. The CDR3 consists of 17 residues. Germline loops: CDR1 MNHNS, CDR2 SASEGT. As DNA, the CDR3 is TGTGCCAGCAGTGGTAGACAGGGGGCCTCTAGCAATCAGCCCCAGCATTTT. Its protein is CASSGRQGASSNQPQHF.

This chain connects TRBV4-2 to TRBJ1-2; D call uncertain. The V and J ends lost 0 bases and 10 bases respectively, with 12 bases between them. The CDR3 totals 13 residues. Looked up from germline, CDR1 is LGHNA and CDR2 is YNFKEQ. The CDR3 loop is CASSQDLNSVYTF. CDR3 bases: TGTGCCAGCAGCCAAGATCTAAACAGTGTCTACACCTTC.

V usage is TRBV28 and J usage is TRBJ2-5, with 8 positions matching TRBD1. Germline CDR1 reads MDHEN; CDR2 reads SYDVKM. The trim removed 7 bases at V and 11 bases at J, leaving 12 bases unmatched. The CDR3 length is 13 residues. The CDR3 DNA is TGTGCCAGCATCCCGCCGGGGACAGGACGGCAGTACTTC. As protein: CASIPPGTGRQYF.

The gene calls are TRBV6-6 and TRBJ2-3; D not resolved. Per the germline V gene, CDR1 is MNHNY and CDR2 is SVGAGI (reference sequence). The V end was cut by 3 bases, the J end by 2 bases, with 9 bases between. CDR3 length equals 14 residues. The CDR3 protein is CASSYPGPTDTQYF. The CDR3 DNA reads as TGTGCCAGCAGTTATCCTGGCCCCACAGATACGCAGTATTTT.

This chain joins TRBV6-5 and TRBJ1-1, with D possibly TRBD1 on 6 matching bases. Trimming took 8 bases from V and 5 from J, leaving 9 bases between them. This CDR3 spans 11 amino acids. From germline, CDR1 is MNHEY and CDR2 SVGAGI. The CDR3 loop is CASRRGTEAFF. CDR3 nucleotides: TGTGCCAGCCGAAGGGGGACTGAAGCTTTCTTT.

The gene calls are TRBV11-2 and TRBJ2-1; 9 bases agree with TRBD2. V trimming: 3 bases; J trimming: 5 bases; junction bases outside the gene matches: 5. Germline V CDR1 and CDR2: SGHAT, FQNNGV. This CDR3 region has 15 residues. CDR3: CASSFRREGHNEQFF. CDR3 sequence (DNA): TGTGCCAGCAGCTTCCGGCGGGAGGGCCACAATGAGCAGTTCTTC.

The chain has TRBV7-6 and TRBJ2-1, with TRBD1 matching over 8 bases. This CDR3 contains 17 residues. The germline V gene has CDR1 SGHVS and CDR2 FNYEAQ. The trim removed 5 bases at V and 4 bases at J, leaving 13 bases unmatched. The CDR3 spells CASSRPWDRLGYNEQFF. The CDR3, as DNA: TGTGCCAGCAGCCGCCCTTGGGACAGGCTAGGATACAATGAGCAGTTCTTC.

The chain uses TRBV7-2 and TRBJ1-2; maybe TRBD1 (5 bases). V gave up 2 bases and J gave up 0 bases, with 16 bases separating them. CDR3 length: 17 amino acids. Per germline, CDR1 SGHTA and CDR2 FQGNSA. The CDR3 loop is CASSLPPGRPTNYGYTF. For the CDR3, the DNA is TGTGCCAGCAGCTTACCGCCAGGGCGGCCGACTAACTATGGCTACACCTTC. The variable domain in full, completed from reference TRBV7-2 and TRBJ1-2, reads GAGVSQSPSNKVTEKGKDVELRCDPISGHTALYWYRQSLGQGLEFLIYFQGNSAPDKSGLPSDRFSAERTGGSVSTLTIQRTQQEDSAVYLCASSLPPGRPTNYGYTFGSGTRLTVV.

The chain links TRBV5-1 to TRBJ1-1, with 11 positions matching TRBD1. CDR1 is SGHRS, CDR2 YFSETQ, per germline. V lost 2 bases, J lost 0 bases, and 6 bases stayed unmatched. The CDR3 is 17 residues long. In DNA form, the CDR3 reads TGCGCCAGCAGCTTATTGGACAGGGGGCGTGTGAACACTGAAGCTTTCTTT. Amino acids: CASSLLDRGRVNTEAFF.

The chain couples TRBV10-3 to TRBJ1-2, with 10 bases matching TRBD1. The CDR3 totals 14 residues. Trimming took 9 bases from V and 3 from J; bases not matched to a gene: 7. The germline V gene encodes CDR1 ENHRY and CDR2 SYGVKD. CDR3 in amino acids: CAIRQGAPDYGYTF. The CDR3 DNA reads TGTGCCATAAGACAGGGGGCGCCGGACTATGGCTACACCTTC.

This clone has a single count. The rearrangement uses TRBV7-9 and TRBJ2-1; D gene ambiguous. With 1 base removed from V and 3 bases from J, the gap between germline ends came to 4 bases. Germline values: CDR1 SEHNR, CDR2 FQNEAQ (reference sequence). This CDR3 contains 13 residues. This CDR3 is CASSLGIYNEQFF. CDR3 sequence (DNA): TGTGCCAGCAGCTTAGGGATCTACAATGAGCAGTTCTTC.

The V gene is TRBV7-2, the J gene TRBJ2-3; tentatively, D is TRBD2 (5 bases). Germline CDR1 reads SGHTA; CDR2 reads FQGNSA. CDR3 size: 13 residues. With 7 bases removed from V and 6 bases from J, the gap between germline ends came to 14 bases. The chain's CDR3 is CASNPTRSDTQYF. The CDR3 nucleotides read TGTGCCAGCAACCCAACTAGGTCCGATACGCAGTATTTT.

The V call is TRBV27, the J call TRBJ2-1; the D gene is possibly TRBD2 (6 bases). Germline CDR1 and CDR2: MNHEY and SMNVEV (reference sequence). The ends were cut back, 2 bases at V and 7 bases at J, with 9 bases in the middle. The CDR3 totals 13 residues. CDR3 region: CASSLAGRNEQFF. In DNA, the CDR3 is TGTGCCAGCAGTTTAGCAGGGAGGAATGAGCAGTTCTTC.

V is TRBV30 and J is TRBJ2-5, with D possibly being TRBD2 (5 bases). Germline assignment: CDR1 GTSNPN and CDR2 SVGIG (reference sequence). This CDR3 comprises 14 residues. The V and J ends lost 0 bases and 5 bases respectively, with 13 bases between them. The CDR3 loop reads CAWSVPGLWETQYF. The DNA of the CDR3 is TGTGCCTGGAGTGTACCGGGGTTGTGGGAGACCCAGTACTTC.

The gene calls are TRBV18 and TRBJ1-3; no reliable D call. The CDR3 contains 16 residues. The germline V gene encodes CDR1 KGHSH and CDR2 LQKENI. Trimming stripped 2 bases from V and 7 bases from J, with 18 bases between. The CDR3 reads CASSPEQISGRNTIYF. In nucleotides, the CDR3 is TGTGCCAGCTCACCAGAGCAGATCTCTGGAAGGAACACCATATATTTT.

This sequence joins TRBV2 and TRBJ1-3; D gene uncertain. The CDR3 spans 13 residues. Trimming cost V 1 base and J 4 bases, with 5 bases left between them. The germline V gene encodes CDR1 SNHLY and CDR2 FYNNEI. In DNA, the CDR3 is TGTGCCAGCAGTGAAGGGGAGGGAAACACCATATATTTT. Translating gives CASSEGEGNTIYF.

The chain uses TRBV6-6 and TRBJ2-2; unclear D gene. V lost 2 bases to trimming and J lost 0 bases, with 10 bases between them. CDR3 size: 16 residues. Per the germline V gene, CDR1 is MNHNY and CDR2 is SVGAGI (reference sequence). Written as DNA, the CDR3 is TGTGCCAGCAGTTACCTGAGGAACTCGAACACCGGGGAGCTGTTTTTT. Protein: CASSYLRNSNTGELFF.

The genes are TRBV2 and TRBJ1-1, with D possibly being TRBD1 (5 bases). Trimming left V 3 bases short and J 7 bases short, with 9 bases between. There are 12 residues in the CDR3. The germline V gene encodes CDR1 SNHLY and CDR2 FYNNEI. The DNA of the CDR3 is TGTGCCAGCAGTGATAGGGGACTTGAAGCTTTCTTT. Translating gives CASSDRGLEAFF.

The chain has TRBV9 and TRBJ2-5; D perhaps matches TRBD1 (6 bases). The CDR3 is 15 residues long. Germline assignment: CDR1 SGDLS and CDR2 YYNGEE. Trimming took off 4 bases at V and 4 bases at J, with 17 bases between the two ends. The CDR3 nucleotides are TGTGCCAGCAGCCCTCAGGGGTGGGAGTTAGAGACCCAGTACTTC. It encodes CASSPQGWELETQYF. The full variable domain, with the rest looked up from reference TRBV9 and TRBJ2-5, is DSGVTQTPKHLITATGQRVTLRCSPRSGDLSVYWYQQSLDQGLQFLIQYYNGEERAKGNILERFSAQQFPDLHSELNLSSLELGDSALYFCASSPQGWELETQYFGPGTRLLVL.

This clone was seen only a few times. The CDR3 nucleotides are TGTGCCAGCAGCTTCCAGGGGACAGCGAACACTGAAGCTTTCTTT. It translates to CASSFQGTANTEAFF. This sequence joins TRBV11-2 and TRBJ1-1; TRBD1 aligns across 7 bases. This CDR3 is built from 15 residues. V shed 3 bases, J shed 1 base, and the junction held 5 bases outside the gene matches. Germline V gene sequence: CDR1 SGHAT, CDR2 FQNNGV.

This clone turned up a few times. The rearrangement links TRBV9 to TRBJ2-1, with TRBD2 identical over 7 bases. CDR1 SGDLS and CDR2 YYNGEE come from the germline V gene. The CDR3 contains 16 residues. Unmatched junction bases numbered 4, after V lost 0 bases and J lost 1 base. This chain's CDR3 is CASSVGRESSYNEQFF. The DNA of the CDR3 is TGTGCCAGCAGCGTAGGGCGGGAGTCTTCCTACAATGAGCAGTTCTTC.

The rearrangement links TRBV18 to TRBJ2-7; the D gene is possibly TRBD1 (6 bases). Trimming removed 4 bases at V and 2 bases at J, with 12 bases between. The CDR3 has 14 amino acids. Germline CDR1 reads KGHSH; CDR2 reads LQKENI. CDR3 in amino acids: CASSHPGQAYEQYF. The CDR3 DNA reads TGTGCCAGCTCACACCCGGGACAAGCCTACGAGCAGTACTTC.

V is TRBV6-1 and J is TRBJ2-7, with TRBD2 matching 8 bases. The J segment lost 3 bases and the V segment lost 2 bases, leaving 3 bases of the junction unmatched. Germline CDR1 reads MNHNS; CDR2 reads SASEGT. This CDR3 has 14 amino acids. CDR3 region: CASSEIAGHYEQYF. CDR3 DNA sequence: TGTGCCAGCAGTGAAATAGCGGGACACTACGAGCAGTACTTC.

The J gene is TRBJ2-7, the V gene TRBV29-1; a possible D gene is TRBD1 (6 bases). CDR1 and CDR2 (germline): SQVTM, ANQGSEA. V lost 7 bases and J lost 3, with 10 bases in between. The CDR3 extends over 11 amino acids. Here the CDR3 reads CSAGDIYEQYF. The DNA for the CDR3 is TGCAGCGCAGGGGACATCTACGAGCAGTACTTC.

The chain combines TRBV19 with TRBJ1-2, with a weak D call TRBD1 (5 bases). The CDR3 has 13 residues. The germline V gene has CDR1 LNHDA and CDR2 SQIVND (reference sequence). The germline V and J ends were trimmed by 10 bases and 2 bases, with 14 bases remaining between them. CDR3 loop: CATVERGNYGYTF. The CDR3, as DNA: TGTGCCACCGTAGAAAGGGGAAACTATGGCTACACCTTC. The variable domain in full, completed from reference TRBV19 and TRBJ1-2, reads DGGITQSPKYLFRKEGQNVTLSCEQNLNHDAMYWYRQDPGQGLRLIYYSQIVNDFQKGDIAEGYSVSREKKESFPLTVTSAQKNPTAFYLCATVERGNYGYTFGSGTRLTVV.

The J gene is TRBJ2-2, the V gene TRBV30, with 11 bases identical to TRBD2. With V trimmed by 5 bases and J by 4 bases, 3 bases remained unmatched. Germline V gene sequence: CDR1 GTSNPN, CDR2 SVGIG (reference sequence). This CDR3 is built from 14 residues. CDR3 in amino acids: CAWVSGGATGELFF. The CDR3 DNA reads TGTGCCTGGGTTAGCGGGGGGGCCACCGGGGAGCTGTTTTTT.